These T cell receptor beta chains were read from a single sample in a study of blood T cell repertoires in COVID-19. Assay used: immunoSEQ multiplex PCR; TCRdb lists only in-frame clones, some missing. Found here are roughly 180,000 clones, about 83% of them singletons; the top ten hold under 9.5%. The specimen sequenced was PBMCs or T cells enriched from blood (not recorded which). The receptor source for this set is a woman aged 30 to 39 who had recovered from COVID-19. CDR3s include the opening cysteine and the closing phenylalanine or tryptophan. Each record gives: D gene, V gene, clone size, J gene, CDR3 protein, CDR3 DNA. A D gene is named only where the DNA matches it firmly. Not every row has a clone size; where given, it reads once, few, many or a size class.

-	TRBV6-5	-	TRBJ1-2	CASSYSLEPANYGYTF	TGTGCCAGCAGTTACTCGCTGGAGCCAGCTAACTATGGCTACACCTTC
TRBD1	TRBV5-1	-	TRBJ2-7	CASTQGVGVTREQYF	TGCGCCAGCACCCAGGGGGTAGGGGTCACTCGGGAGCAGTACTTC
-	TRBV21-1	many	TRBJ1-4	CASSKALWPFGGVDEKLFF	TGTGCCAGCAGCAAAGCGCTTTGGCCTTTTGGAGGGGTCGATGAAAAACTGTTTTTT
TRBD2	TRBV27	-	TRBJ2-2	CASSPLTTGTRTGELFF	TGTGCCAGCAGTCCCCTTACCACCGGGACTAGGACCGGGGAGCTGTTTTTT
-	TRBV7-3	-	TRBJ1-1	CASSLTSSTEAFF	TGTGCCAGCAGCTTAACATCTAGCACTGAAGCTTTCTTT
TRBD2	TRBV13	-	TRBJ2-1	CASSLRLAAYNEQFF	TGTGCCAGCAGCTTGAGACTAGCGGCCTACAATGAGCAGTTCTTC
-	TRBV19	-	TRBJ2-1	CASSSGTSYNEQFF	TGTGCCAGTAGTAGCGGGACCTCCTACAATGAGCAGTTCTTC
TRBD2	TRBV7-9	-	TRBJ2-3	CASSTKRESTDTQYF	TGTGCCAGCAGCACCAAGCGGGAGAGCACAGATACGCAGTATTTT
TRBD1	TRBV5-1	once	TRBJ2-7	CASSSQGAGYEQYF	TGCGCCAGCAGCTCGCAGGGGGCGGGCTACGAGCAGTACTTC
-	TRBV2	-	TRBJ2-2	CASSFPATVGDAGELFF	TGTGCCAGCAGCTTCCCCGCCACGGTGGGCGACGCCGGGGAGCTGTTTTTT
-	TRBV28	once	TRBJ2-7	CASSSTHSQQYF	TGTGCCAGCAGTTCCACCCATAGCCAGCAGTACTTC
-	TRBV19	-	TRBJ2-6	CASSRVLAAGANVLTF	TGTGCCAGTAGTAGGGTACTAGCTGCTGGGGCCAACGTCCTGACTTTC
-	TRBV9	-	TRBJ2-2	CASSPYRSTGELFF	TGTGCCAGCAGCCCTTACAGAAGCACCGGGGAGCTGTTTTTT
TRBD2	TRBV27	-	TRBJ2-1	CASSLSLPLAGRGNEQFF	TGTGCCAGCAGTTTATCGCTCCCTTTAGCGGGAAGGGGCAATGAGCAGTTCTTC
-	TRBV7-9	-	TRBJ1-4	CASSYWTEEKLFF	TGTGCCAGCAGCTATTGGACAGAAGAAAAACTGTTTTTT
-	TRBV19	-	TRBJ2-2	CASSIGLEWSGELFF	TGTGCCAGTAGTATAGGCCTAGAATGGTCCGGGGAGCTGTTTTTT
TRBD1	TRBV7-9	-	TRBJ1-1	CAGLGTGNTEAFF	TGTGCCGGACTAGGGACAGGGAACACTGAAGCTTTCTTT